The clone carrying this T cell receptor beta chain was found a few times. This sample is part of a study of OX40 agonist ivuxolimab in advanced cancers. Overall study: The study enrolled dose-escalation patients with hepatocellular carcinoma, melanoma, renal cell or head and neck cancer.

The V and J ends lost 0 bases and 6 bases respectively, with 10 bases between them. The V gene's germline CDR1 is SNHLY and CDR2 FYNNEI. CDR3 length: 14 amino acids. Profiled with immunoSEQ multiplex PCR; TCRdb holds only in-frame clones, not every one. The repertoire holds about 110,000 clones, with 90% as singletons. Here the sequenced sample was CD4+ or CD8+ T cells sorted from blood, taken in a trial of the OX40 agonist ivuxolimab. The TCR comes from an adult with an advanced solid tumor such as melanoma, head and neck, liver or kidney cancer. The V call is TRBV2, the J call TRBJ2-3; the D gene could be TRBD1 or TRBD2 (5 bases each). CDR3 coding DNA: TGTGCCAGCAGTGAAGCGCCAGGGAGCGATACGCAGTATTTT. The encoded protein is CASSEAPGSDTQYF.